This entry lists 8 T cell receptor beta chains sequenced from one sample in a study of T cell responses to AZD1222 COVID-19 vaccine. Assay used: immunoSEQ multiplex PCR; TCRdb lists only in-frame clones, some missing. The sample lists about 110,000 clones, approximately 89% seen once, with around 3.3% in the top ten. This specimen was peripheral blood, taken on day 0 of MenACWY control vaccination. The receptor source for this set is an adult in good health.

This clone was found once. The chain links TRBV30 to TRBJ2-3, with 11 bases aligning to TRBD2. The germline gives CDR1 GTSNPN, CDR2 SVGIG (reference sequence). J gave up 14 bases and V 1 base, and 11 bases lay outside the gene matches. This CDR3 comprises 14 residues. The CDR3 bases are TGTGCCTGGAGTGCGACTAGCGGGGCCGATCCCGCGTATTTT. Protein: CAWSATSGADPAYF.

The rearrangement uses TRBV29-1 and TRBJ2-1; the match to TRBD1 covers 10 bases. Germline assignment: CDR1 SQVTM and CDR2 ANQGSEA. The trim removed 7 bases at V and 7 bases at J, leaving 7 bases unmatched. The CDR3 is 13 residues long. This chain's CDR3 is CSGGDRGKNEQFF. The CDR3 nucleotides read TGCAGCGGGGGGGACAGGGGAAAGAATGAGCAGTTCTTC.

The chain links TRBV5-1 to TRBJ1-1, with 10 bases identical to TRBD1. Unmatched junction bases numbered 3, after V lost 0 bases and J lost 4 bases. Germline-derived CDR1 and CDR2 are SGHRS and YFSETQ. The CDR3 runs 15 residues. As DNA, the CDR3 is TGCGCCAGCAGCTTGGGGGACAGGGGCGGCACTGAAGCTTTCTTT. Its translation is CASSLGDRGGTEAFF. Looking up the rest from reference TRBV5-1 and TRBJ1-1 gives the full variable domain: KAGVTQTPRYLIKTRGQQVTLSCSPISGHRSVSWYQQTPGQGLQFLFEYFSETQRNKGNFPGRFSGRQFSNSRSEMNVSTLELGDSALYLCASSLGDRGGTEAFFGQGTRLTVV.

The CDR3 region is CASSARDSAYEQYF. CDR3 nucleotide sequence: TGTGCCAGTAGTGCCCGGGACAGCGCCTACGAGCAGTACTTC. The chain has TRBV19 and TRBJ2-7; 7 nucleotides line up with TRBD1. Losses at the gene ends were 5 bases for V and 2 bases for J; bases not matched to a gene: 6. The CDR3 has 14 residues. From germline, CDR1 is LNHDA and CDR2 SQIVND (reference sequence).

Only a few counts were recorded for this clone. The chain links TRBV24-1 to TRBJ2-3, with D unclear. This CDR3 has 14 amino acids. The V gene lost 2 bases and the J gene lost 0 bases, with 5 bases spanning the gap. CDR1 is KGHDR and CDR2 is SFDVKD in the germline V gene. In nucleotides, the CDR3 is TGTGCCACCAGTGATTACTCTAGCACAGATACGCAGTATTTT. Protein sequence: CATSDYSSTDTQYF.

The DNA for the CDR3 is TGTGCCAGCAGTAACAGTGGGGGAAACACCATATATTTT. This encodes CASSNSGGNTIYF. The genes are TRBV12-3 or TRBV12-4 and TRBJ1-3; D is ambiguous. Deletions cut 5 bases from V and 4 bases from J, with 9 bases between. The CDR3 runs 13 residues.

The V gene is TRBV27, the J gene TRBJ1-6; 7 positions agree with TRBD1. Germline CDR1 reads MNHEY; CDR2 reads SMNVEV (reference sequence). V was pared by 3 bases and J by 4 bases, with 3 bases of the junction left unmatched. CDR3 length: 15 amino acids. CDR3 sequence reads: CASSLGTVYNSPLHF. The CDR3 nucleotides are TGTGCCAGCAGTTTGGGGACAGTTTATAATTCACCCCTCCACTTT.

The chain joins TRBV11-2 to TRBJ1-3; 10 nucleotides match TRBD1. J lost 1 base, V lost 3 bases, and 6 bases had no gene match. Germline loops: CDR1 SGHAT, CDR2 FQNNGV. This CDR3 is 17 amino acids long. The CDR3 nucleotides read TGTGCCAGCAGCTTCGGACAGGGGGTATTTTCTGGAAACACCATATATTTT. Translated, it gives CASSFGQGVFSGNTIYF.